This record covers a single TCR beta chain. The target antigen is unknown. This entry is derived from a study of vaccination effects on CD4 cells after COVID-19. Study details: Early and late post-vaccination samples came from a few convalescent patients. Researchers obtained post-vaccine samples at a median of 72 days past the second dose.

TCRdb's copy holds only in-frame clones and misses some; the assay was immunoSEQ multiplex PCR. The sample lists some 15,000 clones; 75% to 80% were seen once. The CDR3 runs to 14 residues. In germline, CDR1 is GTSNPN, CDR2 SVGIG (reference sequence). The V end lost 1 base, the J end lost 3 bases, and 9 bases lay between the germline ends. Prior to sequencing, the ViraFEST assay stimulated PBMC with viral peptide pools, which expanded the antigen-specific CD4+ T cells. Subsequent to 10 days of culture, CD4+ T cells were isolated. PCR showed that the person got SARS-CoV-2 infection at some point between March and December 2020. Everyone in the study got two shots of either the BNT162b2 or mRNA-1273 vaccine.

The chain is built from TRBV30 and TRBJ2-2; D is possibly TRBD1 (5 bases). This clonotype was sampled from a human donor who had a prior SARS-CoV-2 infection. The sequencing used CD4+ T cells from PBMCs cultured with HCoV-NL63 spike peptides, collected after COVID-19 vaccination. CDR3 loop: CAWSGDSHTGELFF. CDR3 in DNA: TGTGCCTGGAGTGGCGACAGCCACACCGGGGAGCTGTTTTTT.